What follows are 28 T cell receptor beta chains derived from one specimen sequenced in a study of blood T cell repertoires in COVID-19. Data came from immunoSEQ multiplex PCR; TCRdb stores just in-frame clones and leaves some out. Of 250,000 or so clones listed, approximately 84% are singletons. Sequencing used peripheral blood. The receptor source for this set is a man aged 50-59 years with acute or convalescent COVID-19.

Here the CDR3 reads CASSLARTSGRAYTYF. Here the CDR3 DNA reads TGTGCCAGCAGCTTAGCCAGGACTAGCGGGAGAGCCTACACGTACTTC. The chain links TRBV11-3 to TRBJ2-7, with 13 bases identical to TRBD2. The CDR3 covers 16 residues. Germline V gene sequence: CDR1 SGHNT, CDR2 YENEEA. V lost 1 base and J lost 12; bases outside the gene matches: 12. The complete variable domain, with remaining parts taken from reference TRBV11-3 and TRBJ2-7, reads EAGVVQSPRYKIIEKKQPVAFWCNPISGHNTLYWYLQNLGQGPELLIRYENEEAVDDSQLPKDRFSAERLKGVDSTLKIQPAELGDSAVYLCASSLARTSGRAYTYFGPGTRLTVT.

The chain employs TRBV11-3 and TRBJ1-1; 7 bases agree with TRBD1. CDR3 length: 16 residues. Germline V CDR1 and CDR2: SGHNT, YENEEA. Trimming at V came to 1 base and at J to 0 bases, leaving 5 bases not matched to a gene. This chain's CDR3 is CASSLVAGGLNTEAFF. The CDR3 nucleotides read TGTGCCAGCAGCTTAGTAGCAGGGGGGCTGAACACTGAAGCTTTCTTT. Full variable domain (remainder filled in from reference TRBV11-3 and TRBJ1-1): EAGVVQSPRYKIIEKKQPVAFWCNPISGHNTLYWYLQNLGQGPELLIRYENEEAVDDSQLPKDRFSAERLKGVDSTLKIQPAELGDSAVYLCASSLVAGGLNTEAFFGQGTRLTVV.

The chain joins TRBV5-1 to TRBJ1-2, with 10 bases lining up with TRBD1. This CDR3 comprises 18 residues. The germline CDR1 and CDR2 sequences are SGHRS and YFSETQ. V was clipped by 0 bases and J by 0 bases; unmatched bases: 8. The CDR3 protein is CASSLVGQGGLPNYGYTF. The CDR3, as DNA: TGCGCCAGCAGCTTGGTCGGACAGGGGGGATTGCCTAACTATGGCTACACCTTC.

V gene TRBV15 combines with J gene TRBJ2-1, with D tentatively TRBD2 (6 bases). Trimming cost V 2 bases and J 0 bases, with 11 bases left between them. The CDR3 has 16 amino acids. Looked up from germline, CDR1 is LNHNV and CDR2 is YYDKDF (reference sequence). CDR3 residues: CATSRPGGSSYNEQFF. In nucleotides, the CDR3 is TGTGCCACCAGCAGACCCGGGGGAAGCTCCTACAATGAGCAGTTCTTC.

V usage is TRBV11-1 and J usage is TRBJ1-1; the D is unclear. CDR1 and CDR2 from the germline V gene are SGHAT and FQDESV (reference sequence). CDR3 length: 13 amino acids. Trimming took 3 bases from V and 0 from J, leaving 5 bases between them. CDR3 residues: CASSFSVNTEAFF. DNA for the CDR3: TGTGCCAGCAGCTTCAGCGTGAACACTGAAGCTTTCTTT.

This clone has a single count. This rearrangement joins TRBV30 to TRBJ2-3; tentatively, D is TRBD2 (5 bases). CDR3 length: 15 residues. Germline V CDR1 and CDR2: GTSNPN, SVGIG (reference sequence). V gave up 0 bases and J gave up 2 bases, with 12 bases separating them. The CDR3 reads CAWSVHSGSTDTQYF. The CDR3, as DNA: TGTGCCTGGAGTGTACACAGCGGATCCACAGATACGCAGTATTTT.

The chain is built from TRBV10-3 and TRBJ2-7, with 7 nucleotides matching TRBD1. J was trimmed by 3 bases and V by 7 bases; bases with no gene match: 9. The germline V gene encodes CDR1 ENHRY and CDR2 SYGVKD. There are 14 residues in the CDR3. This CDR3 reads CAITETGTSYEQYF. The CDR3 bases are TGTGCCATCACCGAGACAGGGACCAGCTACGAGCAGTACTTC.

This chain uses TRBV18 with TRBJ1-2; 10 bases line up with TRBD1. CDR1 and CDR2 from the germline V gene are KGHSH and LQKENI. Trimming took 2 bases from V and 4 from J; bases not matched to a gene: 4. CDR3 length: 15 amino acids. In nucleotides, the CDR3 is TGTGCCAGCTCACCAAAGACAGGGGGCCCCTATGGCTACACCTTC. It specifies CASSPKTGGPYGYTF.

On this clone: Other DNA sequences in the sample encode the same CDR3. This sequence joins TRBV4-1 and TRBJ2-1; 13 nucleotides align to TRBD2. Germline lookup yields CDR1 MGHRA and CDR2 YSYEKL. The CDR3 is 17 amino acids. Losses at the gene ends were 4 bases for V and 1 base for J; bases not matched to a gene: 4. CDR3 nucleotide sequence: TGCGCCAGCAGCCCCCGACTAGCGGGGGGATCCTACAATGAGCAGTTCTTC. Amino acid sequence: CASSPRLAGGSYNEQFF.

This clone is a singleton in its sample. This chain connects TRBV6-6 to TRBJ1-2; 8 bases agree with TRBD1. The V gene end was trimmed by 2 bases and the J gene end by 8 bases; junction bases not matched to a gene: 7. Looked up from germline, CDR1 is MNHNY and CDR2 is SVGAGI (reference sequence). The CDR3 sequence is 14 residues long. The CDR3 protein is CASSYGQGATGYTF. CDR3 DNA: TGTGCCAGCAGTTACGGGCAGGGGGCGACGGGCTACACCTTC.

This clone appeared once. The rearrangement links TRBV15 to TRBJ1-4, with a tentative D call TRBD1 (6 bases). Germline V gene lookup returns CDR1 LNHNV and CDR2 YYDKDF (reference sequence). With 3 bases removed from V and 6 bases from J, the gap between germline ends came to 17 bases. This CDR3 spans 16 amino acids. The CDR3: CATSRRQDRWDEKLFF. Written as DNA, the CDR3 is TGTGCCACCAGCAGGCGACAGGACCGCTGGGATGAAAAACTGTTTTTT.

V gene TRBV18 combines with J gene TRBJ2-2; TRBD2 matches at 7 bases. Per the germline V gene, CDR1 is KGHSH and CDR2 is LQKENI. This CDR3 comprises 16 residues. The J segment lost 4 bases and the V segment lost 3 bases, leaving 8 bases of the junction unmatched. CDR3 protein: CASSPRPGGSTGELFF. The CDR3 DNA sequence: TGTGCCAGCTCACCCAGGCCGGGGGGAAGCACCGGGGAGCTGTTTTTT.

This chain links TRBV5-4 with TRBJ2-4, with D possibly matching TRBD2 (6 bases). V was shortened by 0 bases and J by 7 bases, with 14 bases between the two germline ends. CDR1 SGHNT and CDR2 YYREEE come from the germline V gene (reference sequence). The CDR3 sequence is 15 residues long. The CDR3 DNA follows: TGTGCCAGCAGCTTGGCGGGGGAGGTGTCGAACATTCAGTACTTC. Amino acids: CASSLAGEVSNIQYF.

The chain links TRBV3-1 (or the pseudogene TRBV3-2) to TRBJ2-7, with TRBD1 matching over 10 bases. Germline loops: CDR1 LGHDT, CDR2 YNNKEL (reference sequence). Trimming removed 4 bases from V and 7 bases from J; junction bases left unmatched: 10. CDR3 length: 15 residues. The CDR3 nucleotides read TGTGCCAGCAGCCGCCTCGGACAGGGGGTTGTTGAGCAGTACTTC. This gives the protein CASSRLGQGVVEQYF.

This sequence joins TRBV12-5 and TRBJ2-1, with 12 bases that match TRBD2. V shed 3 bases, J shed 1 base, and the junction held 10 bases outside the gene matches. This CDR3 region has 19 residues. Germline CDR1 is LGHNT and CDR2 is FRNRAP. CDR3 in amino acids: CASGFPLLAGGQSYNEQFF. CDR3 sequence (DNA): TGTGCTAGTGGTTTCCCGTTGCTAGCGGGGGGGCAGTCCTACAATGAGCAGTTCTTC.

The V call is TRBV28, the J call TRBJ1-1; 10 nucleotides match TRBD1. J lost 4 bases, V lost 3 bases, and 8 bases had no gene match. The germline V gene has CDR1 MDHEN and CDR2 SYDVKM. This CDR3 is 16 amino acids long. The CDR3 loop is CASSFSGTGERTEAFF. CDR3 DNA: TGTGCCAGCAGTTTTTCCGGGACAGGGGAGCGCACTGAAGCTTTCTTT.

The chain combines TRBV13 with TRBJ1-1; 7 positions match TRBD1. Germline CDR1 PRHDT, CDR2 FYEKMQ (reference sequence). V dropped 1 base and J dropped 7; count of bases not matched to a gene: 12. This CDR3 has 16 amino acids. CDR3 amino acids: CASSLDSGQLRREAFF. For the CDR3, the DNA is TGTGCCAGCAGCTTAGACTCGGGACAGCTTAGACGTGAAGCTTTCTTT.

The rearrangement joins TRBV10-3 to TRBJ2-7, with D possibly matching TRBD1 (5 bases). CDR1 ENHRY and CDR2 SYGVKD come from the germline V gene. The CDR3 is 12 amino acids. The V gene lost 7 bases and the J gene lost 5 bases, with 12 bases spanning the gap. DNA of the CDR3: TGTGCCATCAAGAGTGACAGAAACGAGCAGTACTTC. Its protein product is CAIKSDRNEQYF.

This chain connects TRBV20-1 to TRBJ1-6; 10 positions match TRBD1. Germline loops: CDR1 DFQATT, CDR2 SNEGSKA (reference sequence). Germline trimming cut 3 bases from V and 15 bases from J; bases unmatched to any gene: 8. The CDR3 consists of 13 residues. In DNA, the CDR3 is TGCAGTGCTAGTCAGGGACAGGGGAACCTCCTCCACTTT. Translated: CSASQGQGNLLHF.

The J gene is TRBJ2-5, the V gene TRBV11-2; tentative D call: TRBD1 (6 bases). Trimming removed 2 bases from V and 7 bases from J, with 14 bases in between. The CDR3 has 14 residues. Germline CDR1 and CDR2: SGHAT and FQNNGV. CDR3 amino acids: CASSLTQGPATQYF. DNA for the CDR3: TGTGCCAGCAGCTTAACCCAGGGGCCAGCGACCCAGTACTTC.

CDR3 in amino acids: CAWSNGVSTDTQYF. The CDR3 region has the DNA TGTGCCTGGAGTAACGGGGTCAGCACAGATACGCAGTATTTT. The chain combines TRBV30 with TRBJ2-3; TRBD2 might be the D (5 bases). Germline V gives CDR1 GTSNPN, CDR2 SVGIG (reference sequence). V lost 2 bases, J lost 0 bases, and 9 bases lay in between. This CDR3 has 14 amino acids.

V is TRBV19 and J is TRBJ2-7; 7 bases match TRBD2. Germline loops: CDR1 LNHDA, CDR2 SQIVND (reference sequence). With V trimmed by 4 bases and J by 2 bases, 5 bases remained unmatched. CDR3 length: 14 residues. The CDR3 DNA is TGTGCCAGTAGTACTTCGGGGGGACCCTACGAGCAGTACTTC. It yields the protein CASSTSGGPYEQYF.

Regarding this clone: This CDR3 is also generated by other DNA sequences in the sample. This chain uses TRBV18 with TRBJ2-7; D gene ambiguous. Germline V gene sequence: CDR1 KGHSH, CDR2 LQKENI. V lost 3 bases and J 0 bases, leaving 6 bases between the germline ends. The CDR3 covers 13 residues. The CDR3 DNA reads TGTGCCAGCTCACCGGGCAGCTCCTACGAGCAGTACTTC. Translating gives CASSPGSSYEQYF.

In regard to this clone: One junction end disagrees with the germline gene, perhaps due to a read error. The chain is built from TRBV7-7 and TRBJ2-5; TRBD2 is a possible D gene (5 bases). Germline V gene data show CDR1 as SSHAT and CDR2 as FNYEAQ (reference sequence). The CDR3 contains 15 residues. The CDR3 reads CASSFTNGVGETQYF. The CDR3 coding sequence is TGTGCTAGCAGCTTCACTAACGGGGTGGGGGAGACCCAGTACTTC.

The chain couples TRBV11-3 to TRBJ2-5; 7 bases align to TRBD2. Trimming removed 5 bases from V and 5 bases from J; junction bases left unmatched: 14. Per germline, CDR1 SGHNT and CDR2 YENEEA. The CDR3 runs to 16 residues. The CDR3: CASSNGRTSSSETQYF. As DNA, the CDR3 is TGTGCCAGCAGCAACGGGCGGACTAGTTCCTCGGAGACCCAGTACTTC.

This clone was counted between two and nine times. The V call is TRBV25-1, the J call TRBJ2-2; 8 bases line up with TRBD1. The germline V gene has CDR1 MGHDK and CDR2 SYGVNS. The length of the CDR3 is 14 residues. J lost 3 bases, V lost 7 bases, and 4 bases had no gene match. This CDR3 is CASTNRGYTGELFF. As DNA, the CDR3 is TGTGCCAGCACTAACAGGGGGTACACCGGGGAGCTGTTTTTT.

The genes are TRBV6-7 and TRBJ2-7; TRBD1 matches at 8 bases. TRBV6-7 is assigned to the ORF class and has an uncertain function. This CDR3 has 16 amino acids. J gave up 0 bases and V 10 bases, and 14 bases lay outside the gene matches. This CDR3 reads CATPSPQGASSYEQYF. The CDR3 nucleotides read TGTGCCACCCCATCCCCGCAGGGGGCGAGCTCCTACGAGCAGTACTTC.

The chain links TRBV24-1 to TRBJ2-2, with TRBD2 matching 14 bases. Trimming removed 2 bases from V and 6 bases from J; junction bases left unmatched: 7. This CDR3 contains 18 residues. Germline lookup yields CDR1 KGHDR and CDR2 SFDVKD. The CDR3 bases are TGTGCCACCAGTGATTCCGGACTAGCGGGGGGTTTGGCCGGGGAGCTGTTTTTT. Its protein product is CATSDSGLAGGLAGELFF.